This passage covers 6 T cell receptor beta chains from one sample sequenced in a study of vaccination and CD4 T cells after COVID-19. TCRdb redid the calling of the PCR reads with MiXCR, one entry per CDR3 protein. Of around 20,000 distinct CDR3 sequences in the sample, just over 60% were seen once. Sample: CD4+ T cells from blood, taken after SARS-CoV-2 vaccination. The receptor source for this set is a human donor who had recovered from COVID-19.

The chain combines TRBV30 with TRBJ2-1; D ambiguous. V was pared by 2 bases and J by 8 bases, with 7 bases between. Germline V gives CDR1 GTSNPN, CDR2 SVGIG (reference sequence). This CDR3 has 11 residues. This CDR3 reads CAWSSLDEQFF. The DNA for the CDR3 is TGTGCCTGGAGTTCTTTGGATGAGCAGTTCTTC.

This clonotype showed up just a few times. The chain joins TRBV20-1 to TRBJ2-7, with D perhaps being TRBD1 or TRBD2 (5 bases each). CDR3 size: 14 residues. The V and J ends lost 0 bases and 13 bases respectively, with 22 bases between them. Per germline, CDR1 DFQATT and CDR2 SNEGSKA (reference sequence). CDR3 nucleotide sequence: TGCAGTGCTAGAGATCCTTCGGGGACGACTGCCCTCTACTTC. This codes for CSARDPSGTTALYF.

The chain has TRBV19 and TRBJ2-5, with 16 bases that match TRBD2. V lost 7 bases to trimming and J lost 1 base; unmatched junction nucleotides: 15. The length of the CDR3 is 20 residues. In germline, CDR1 is LNHDA, CDR2 SQIVND (reference sequence). This CDR3 is CASTPGTSGRDVVTQETQYF. CDR3 coding DNA: TGTGCCAGTACCCCCGGGACTAGCGGGAGGGACGTGGTCACCCAAGAGACCCAGTACTTC.

This chain links TRBV30 with TRBJ2-2, with a weak D call TRBD2 (5 bases). Germline CDR1 reads GTSNPN; CDR2 reads SVGIG (reference sequence). The CDR3 consists of 14 residues. Trimming cost V 0 bases and J 6 bases, with 11 bases left between them. CDR3 DNA: TGTGCCTGGAGTGTATTGGTGGGAGCCGGGGAGCTGTTTTTT. As protein: CAWSVLVGAGELFF.

The CDR3 bases are TGTGCCAGTAGTATGTTCGGACAGCGAAACACCGGGGAGCTGTTTTTT. Its protein is CASSMFGQRNTGELFF. The chain uses TRBV19 and TRBJ2-2; D is perhaps TRBD1 (6 bases). The CDR3 sequence is 16 residues long. CDR1 is LNHDA, CDR2 SQIVND, per germline (reference sequence). V was shortened by 3 bases and J by 2 bases, with 13 bases between the two germline ends.

This clonotype was seen a few times. The V gene is TRBV12-3 or TRBV12-4, the J gene TRBJ2-1; D not certain. Trimming took 7 bases from V and 0 from J, leaving 7 bases between them. CDR3 length: 13 amino acids. CDR3 sequence reads: CASTPSSYNEQFF. CDR3 bases: TGTGCCAGCACTCCCAGCTCCTACAATGAGCAGTTCTTC.